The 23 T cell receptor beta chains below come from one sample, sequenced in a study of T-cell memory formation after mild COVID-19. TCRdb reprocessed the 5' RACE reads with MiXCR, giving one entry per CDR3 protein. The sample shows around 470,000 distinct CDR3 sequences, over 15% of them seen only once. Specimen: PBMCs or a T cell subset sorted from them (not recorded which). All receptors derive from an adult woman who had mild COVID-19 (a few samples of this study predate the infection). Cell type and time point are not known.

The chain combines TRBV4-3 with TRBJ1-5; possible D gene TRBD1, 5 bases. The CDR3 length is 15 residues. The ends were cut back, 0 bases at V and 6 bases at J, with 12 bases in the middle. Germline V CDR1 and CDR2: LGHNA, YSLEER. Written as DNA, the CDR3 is TGCGCCAGCAGCCAAGAGGCCGGGACGTTTCAGCCCCAGCATTTT. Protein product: CASSQEAGTFQPQHF.

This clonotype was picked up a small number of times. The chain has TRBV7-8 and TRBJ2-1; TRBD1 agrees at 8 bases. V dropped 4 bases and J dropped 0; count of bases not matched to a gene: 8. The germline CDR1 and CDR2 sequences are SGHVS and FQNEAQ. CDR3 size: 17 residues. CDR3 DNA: TGTGCCAGCAGCTCTCAGGGGGCCCTGGGCTCCTACAATGAGCAGTTCTTC. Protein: CASSSQGALGSYNEQFF. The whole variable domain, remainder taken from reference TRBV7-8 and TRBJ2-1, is GAGVSQSPRYKVAKRGQDVALRCDPISGHVSLFWYQQALGQGPEFLTYFQNEAQLDKSGLPSDRFFAERPEGSVSTLKIQRTQQEDSAVYLCASSSQGALGSYNEQFFGPGTRLTVL.

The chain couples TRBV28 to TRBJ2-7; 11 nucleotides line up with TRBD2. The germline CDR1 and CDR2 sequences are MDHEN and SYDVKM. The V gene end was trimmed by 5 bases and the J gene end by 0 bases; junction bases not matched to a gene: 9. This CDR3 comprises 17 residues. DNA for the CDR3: TGTGCCAGCAGTCCCGCGGGACTAGCGGAGAGCTCCTACGAGCAGTACTTC. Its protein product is CASSPAGLAESSYEQYF.

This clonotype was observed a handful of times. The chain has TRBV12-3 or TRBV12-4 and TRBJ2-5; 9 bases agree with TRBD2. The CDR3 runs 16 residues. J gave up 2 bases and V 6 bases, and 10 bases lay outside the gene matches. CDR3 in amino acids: CASRETTSGPQETQYF. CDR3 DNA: TGTGCCAGCAGGGAAACGACTAGCGGACCACAAGAGACCCAGTACTTC.

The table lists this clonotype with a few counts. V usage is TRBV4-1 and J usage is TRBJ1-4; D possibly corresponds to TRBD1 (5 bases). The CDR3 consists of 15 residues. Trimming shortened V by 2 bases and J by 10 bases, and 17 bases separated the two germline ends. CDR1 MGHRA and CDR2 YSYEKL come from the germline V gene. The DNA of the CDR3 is TGCGCCAGCAGCCAACTCGCCAGGGCCCAGGGAAAACTGTTTTTT. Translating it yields CASSQLARAQGKLFF.

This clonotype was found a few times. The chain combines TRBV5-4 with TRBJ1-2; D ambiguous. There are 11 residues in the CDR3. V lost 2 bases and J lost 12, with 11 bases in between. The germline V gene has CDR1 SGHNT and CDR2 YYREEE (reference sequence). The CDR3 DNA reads TGTGCCAGCAGCTTTGGAAAGCTTAACACCTTC. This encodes CASSFGKLNTF.

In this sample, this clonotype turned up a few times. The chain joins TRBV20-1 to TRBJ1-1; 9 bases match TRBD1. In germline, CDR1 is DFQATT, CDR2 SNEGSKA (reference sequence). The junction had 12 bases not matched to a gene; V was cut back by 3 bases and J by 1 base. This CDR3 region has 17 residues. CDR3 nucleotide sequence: TGCAGTGCTAGGGGCGGAAGGACAGGGGAGAGGAACACTGAAGCTTTCTTT. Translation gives CSARGGRTGERNTEAFF.

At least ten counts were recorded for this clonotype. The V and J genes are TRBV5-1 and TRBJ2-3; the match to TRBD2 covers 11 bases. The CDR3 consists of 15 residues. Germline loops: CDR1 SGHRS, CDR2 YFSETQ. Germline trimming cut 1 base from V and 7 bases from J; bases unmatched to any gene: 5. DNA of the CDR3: TGCGCCAGCAGCTTGACTAGCGGGGGTATAAATACGCAGTATTTT. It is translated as CASSLTSGGINTQYF. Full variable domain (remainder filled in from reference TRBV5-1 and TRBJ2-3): KAGVTQTPRYLIKTRGQQVTLSCSPISGHRSVSWYQQTPGQGLQFLFEYFSETQRNKGNFPGRFSGRQFSNSRSEMNVSTLELGDSALYLCASSLTSGGINTQYFGPGTRLTVL.

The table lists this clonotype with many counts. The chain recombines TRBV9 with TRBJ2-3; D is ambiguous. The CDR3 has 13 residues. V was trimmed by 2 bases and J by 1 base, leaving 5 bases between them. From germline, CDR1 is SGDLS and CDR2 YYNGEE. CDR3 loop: CASSVGGTDTQYF. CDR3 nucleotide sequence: TGTGCCAGCAGCGTCGGTGGCACAGATACGCAGTATTTT. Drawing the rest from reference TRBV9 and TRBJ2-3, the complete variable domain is DSGVTQTPKHLITATGQRVTLRCSPRSGDLSVYWYQQSLDQGLQFLIQYYNGEERAKGNILERFSAQQFPDLHSELNLSSLELGDSALYFCASSVGGTDTQYFGPGTRLTVL.

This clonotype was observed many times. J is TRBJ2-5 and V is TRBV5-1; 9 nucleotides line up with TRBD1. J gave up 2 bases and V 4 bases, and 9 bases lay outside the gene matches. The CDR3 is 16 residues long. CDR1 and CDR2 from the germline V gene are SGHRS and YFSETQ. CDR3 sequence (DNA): TGCGCCAGCAGCGTGGGAGGGACAGGGAATCAAGAGACCCAGTACTTC. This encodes CASSVGGTGNQETQYF.

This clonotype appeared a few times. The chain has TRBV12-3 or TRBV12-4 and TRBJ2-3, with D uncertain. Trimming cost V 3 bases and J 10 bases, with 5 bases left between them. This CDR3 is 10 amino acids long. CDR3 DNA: TGTGCCAGCAGTTTGAGCTCGCAGTATTTT. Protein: CASSLSSQYF.

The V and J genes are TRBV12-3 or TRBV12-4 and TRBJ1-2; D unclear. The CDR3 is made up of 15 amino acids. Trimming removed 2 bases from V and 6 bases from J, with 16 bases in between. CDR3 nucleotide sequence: TGTGCCAGCAGTTTAAGTGGCAGGACCATAAATGGCTACACCTTC. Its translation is CASSLSGRTINGYTF.

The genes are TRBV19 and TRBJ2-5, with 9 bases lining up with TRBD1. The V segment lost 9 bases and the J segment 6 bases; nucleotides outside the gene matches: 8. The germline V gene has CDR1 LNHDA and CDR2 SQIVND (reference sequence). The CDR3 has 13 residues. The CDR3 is CASTGQGRQTQYF. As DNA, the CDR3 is TGTGCCAGCACTGGACAGGGGCGTCAGACCCAGTACTTC.

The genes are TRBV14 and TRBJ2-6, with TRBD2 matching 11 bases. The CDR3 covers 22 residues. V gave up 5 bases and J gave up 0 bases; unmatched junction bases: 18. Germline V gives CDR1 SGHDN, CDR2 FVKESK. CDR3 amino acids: CASSVSPLAGGRTISGANVLTF. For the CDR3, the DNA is TGTGCCAGCAGCGTCAGCCCTCTAGCGGGGGGAAGAACAATCTCTGGGGCCAACGTCCTGACTTTC. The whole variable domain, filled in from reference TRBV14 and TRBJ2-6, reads EAGVTQFPSHSVIEKGQTVTLRCDPISGHDNLYWYRRVMGKEIKFLLHFVKESKQDESGMPNNRFLAERTGGTYSTLKVQPAELEDSGVYFCASSVSPLAGGRTISGANVLTFGAGSRLTVL.

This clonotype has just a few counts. The CDR3 DNA reads as TGTGCCAGCAGCCAAGTGACAGGGGGCGGGGAGACCCAGTACTTC. It translates to CASSQVTGGGETQYF. V usage is TRBV11-2 and J usage is TRBJ2-5, with 10 positions matching TRBD1. V trimming: 5 bases; J trimming: 5 bases; junction bases outside the gene matches: 8. CDR3 length: 15 residues. Germline V gene lookup returns CDR1 SGHAT and CDR2 FQNNGV.

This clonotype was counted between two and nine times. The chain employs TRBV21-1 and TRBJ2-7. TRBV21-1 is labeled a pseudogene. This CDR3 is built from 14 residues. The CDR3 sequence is CASSTGARSYEQYF. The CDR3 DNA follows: TGTGCCAGCAGCACAGGGGCACGGTCCTACGAGCAGTACTTC.

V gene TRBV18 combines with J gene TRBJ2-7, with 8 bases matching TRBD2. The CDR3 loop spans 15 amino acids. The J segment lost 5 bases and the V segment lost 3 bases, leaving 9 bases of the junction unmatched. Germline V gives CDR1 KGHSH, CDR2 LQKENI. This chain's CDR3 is CASSPLGRGGNEQYF. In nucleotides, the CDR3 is TGTGCCAGCTCACCGCTGGGTCGGGGGGGCAACGAGCAGTACTTC. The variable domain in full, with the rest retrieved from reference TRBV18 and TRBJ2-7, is NAGVMQNPRHLVRRRGQEARLRCSPMKGHSHVYWYRQLPEEGLKFMVYLQKENIIDESGMPKERFSAEFPKEGPSILRIQQVVRGDSAAYFCASSPLGRGGNEQYFGPGTRLTVT.

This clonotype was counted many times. The CDR3 reads CASSYAGTNQETQYF. The CDR3 nucleotides read TGTGCCAGCAGTTACGCCGGGACTAATCAAGAGACCCAGTACTTC. J is TRBJ2-5 and V is TRBV6-6; TRBD2 matches at 7 bases. This CDR3 comprises 15 residues. V was clipped by 2 bases and J by 2 bases; unmatched bases: 5. Germline lookup yields CDR1 MNHNY and CDR2 SVGAGI (reference sequence).

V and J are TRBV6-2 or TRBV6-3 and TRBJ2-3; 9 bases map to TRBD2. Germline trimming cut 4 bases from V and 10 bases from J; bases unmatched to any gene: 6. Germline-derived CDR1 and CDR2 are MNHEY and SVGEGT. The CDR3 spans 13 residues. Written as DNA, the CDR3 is TGTGCCAGCAGTTGGGCTAGCGGGATGGCGCAGTATTTT. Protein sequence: CASSWASGMAQYF.

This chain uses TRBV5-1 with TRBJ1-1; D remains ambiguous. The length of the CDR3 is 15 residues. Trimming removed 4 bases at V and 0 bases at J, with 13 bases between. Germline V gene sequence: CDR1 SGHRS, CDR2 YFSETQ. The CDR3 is CASSAGRTMNTEAFF. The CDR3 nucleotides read TGCGCCAGCAGCGCTGGACGGACCATGAACACTGAAGCTTTCTTT.

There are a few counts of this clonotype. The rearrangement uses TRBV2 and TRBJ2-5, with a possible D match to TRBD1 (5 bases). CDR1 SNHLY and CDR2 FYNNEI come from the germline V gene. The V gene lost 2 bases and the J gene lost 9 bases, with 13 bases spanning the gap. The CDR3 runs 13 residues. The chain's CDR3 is CASSEHPLGAQYF. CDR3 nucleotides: TGTGCCAGCAGTGAACACCCCTTAGGGGCCCAGTACTTC.

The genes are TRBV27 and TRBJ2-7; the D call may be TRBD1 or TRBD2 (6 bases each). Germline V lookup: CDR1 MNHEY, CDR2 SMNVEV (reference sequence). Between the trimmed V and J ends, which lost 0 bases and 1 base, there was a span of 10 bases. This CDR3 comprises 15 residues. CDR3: CASSLSEGGSYEQYF. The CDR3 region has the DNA TGTGCCAGCAGTTTATCTGAAGGGGGGTCCTACGAGCAGTACTTC.

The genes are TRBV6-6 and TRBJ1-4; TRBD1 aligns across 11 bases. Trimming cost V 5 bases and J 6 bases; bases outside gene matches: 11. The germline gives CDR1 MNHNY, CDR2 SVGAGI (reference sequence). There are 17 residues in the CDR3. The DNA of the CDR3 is TGTGCCAGCAGTCCCGGACAGGGGGCGCTGGATTATGAAAAACTGTTTTTT. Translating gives CASSPGQGALDYEKLFF.